The 27 T cell receptor beta chains below all came from one sample that was sequenced in a study of immune evolution from preneoplasia to lung adenocarcinoma. TCRdb's copy holds only in-frame clones and misses some; the assay was immunoSEQ multiplex PCR. The repertoire has under 3,500 clones, about nine tenths of them found once; the top ten carry around 3.1%. Sequenced input: FFPE adjacent normal lung tissue. The origin of the receptors is a person between 65 and 79 years old with lung adenocarcinoma.

The chain recombines TRBV30 with TRBJ1-5, with D perhaps TRBD1 (6 bases). This CDR3 contains 13 residues. V was clipped by 5 bases and J by 7 bases, with 15 bases between them. Per germline, CDR1 GTSNPN and CDR2 SVGIG (reference sequence). The CDR3 DNA is TGTGCCTGGGGCACAGGGTCGAGGCAGCCCCAGCATTTT. Translating it yields CAWGTGSRQPQHF.

This chain links TRBV5-4 with TRBJ2-2; D ambiguous. V was pared by 5 bases and J by 8 bases, with 10 bases between. The V gene's germline CDR1 is SGHNT and CDR2 YYREEE (reference sequence). This CDR3 contains 12 residues. CDR3 sequence reads: CASRPGGGELFF. The CDR3 region has the DNA TGTGCCAGCAGACCCGGTGGTGGGGAGCTGTTTTTT.

The chain carries TRBV28 and TRBJ2-7; TRBD1 aligns across 7 bases. Germline V gives CDR1 MDHEN, CDR2 SYDVKM. J gave up 0 bases and V 7 bases, and 9 bases lay outside the gene matches. The CDR3 length is 15 residues. This chain's CDR3 is CASTPQNRGSYEQYF. CDR3 nucleotides: TGTGCCAGCACCCCCCAGAACAGGGGCTCCTACGAGCAGTACTTC.

The rearrangement links TRBV6-6 to TRBJ1-4; D not certain. Germline V gene sequence: CDR1 MNHNY, CDR2 SVGAGI (reference sequence). This CDR3 contains 15 residues. The germline V and J ends were trimmed by 2 bases and 0 bases, with 7 bases remaining between them. CDR3 nucleotides: TGTGCCAGCAGTTACGGAGATTCAACTAATGAAAAACTGTTTTTT. Residues: CASSYGDSTNEKLFF.

This clone has only one observation. The chain links TRBV4-2 to TRBJ1-4; D gene unclear. V lost 0 bases and J lost 7, with 12 bases in between. The CDR3 is 15 amino acids. CDR1 is LGHNA and CDR2 is YNFKEQ in the germline V gene. The CDR3, as DNA: TGTGCCAGCAGCCAAGACTACAACGGGCGTGAAAAACTGTTTTTT. This codes for CASSQDYNGREKLFF.

The chain carries TRBV29-1 and TRBJ2-5, with D possibly TRBD2 on 6 matching bases. Germline V gives CDR1 SQVTM, CDR2 ANQGSEA. V was cut by 3 bases and J by 4 bases, with 15 bases left in between. The CDR3 is 14 amino acids. This CDR3 is CSVDPGRGVETQYF. For the CDR3, the DNA is TGCAGCGTTGACCCAGGGCGGGGAGTAGAGACCCAGTACTTC.

The rearrangement uses TRBV4-1 and TRBJ2-2, with 11 bases aligning to TRBD2. Germline loops: CDR1 MGHRA, CDR2 YSYEKL. With 3 bases clipped from V and 1 base from J, the junction kept 4 bases outside the gene matches. The CDR3 runs 17 residues. The CDR3 loop is CASSHPLAGENTGELFF. In DNA form, the CDR3 reads TGCGCCAGCAGCCACCCACTAGCGGGGGAGAACACCGGGGAGCTGTTTTTT.

The chain uses TRBV28 and TRBJ2-7; D may be TRBD1 (6 bases). CDR1 MDHEN and CDR2 SYDVKM come from the germline V gene. There are 14 residues in the CDR3. The ends were cut back, 7 bases at V and 7 bases at J, with 20 bases in the middle. This CDR3 is CASTPAVVGGEQYF. CDR3 bases: TGTGCCAGCACCCCCGCCGTGGTAGGGGGAGAGCAGTACTTC. Variable domain in full (rest from reference TRBV28 and TRBJ2-7): DVKVTQSSRYLVKRTGEKVFLECVQDMDHENMFWYRQDPGLGLRLIYFSYDVKMKEKGDIPEGYSVSREKKERFSLILESASTNQTSMYLCASTPAVVGGEQYFGPGTRLTVT.

The J gene is TRBJ2-2, the V gene TRBV28; no definite D call. Germline CDR1 reads MDHEN; CDR2 reads SYDVKM. CDR3 length: 13 residues. V lost 5 bases to trimming and J lost 4 bases, with 8 bases between them. Written as DNA, the CDR3 is TGTGCCAGCAGTAATTTCGGCACCGGGGAGCTGTTTTTT. This translates into CASSNFGTGELFF.

A few counts support this clone. The V call is TRBV19, the J call TRBJ1-3; the match to TRBD1 covers 8 bases. CDR1 and CDR2 from the germline V gene are LNHDA and SQIVND (reference sequence). J gave up 0 bases and V 4 bases, and 2 bases lay outside the gene matches. The CDR3 loop spans 15 amino acids. CDR3 residues: CASSTGQGSGNTIYF. DNA of the CDR3: TGTGCCAGTAGTACCGGACAGGGCTCTGGAAACACCATATATTTT.

V gene TRBV6-1 combines with J gene TRBJ1-5, with 7 bases aligning to TRBD1. J gave up 9 bases and V 6 bases, and 8 bases lay outside the gene matches. The CDR3 has 13 residues. Germline CDR1 reads MNHNS; CDR2 reads SASEGT. Here the CDR3 reads CASRNRGLVPQHF. The DNA for the CDR3 is TGTGCCAGCAGGAACAGGGGTTTGGTGCCCCAGCATTTT.

The chain recombines TRBV25-1 with TRBJ2-7, with D perhaps matching TRBD1 (5 bases). Germline CDR1 MGHDK, CDR2 SYGVNS. The CDR3 is made up of 12 amino acids. V shed 5 bases and J shed 7 bases, with 12 bases lying between them. CDR3 sequence reads: CASSPGMGEQYF. The CDR3 DNA reads TGTGCCAGCAGTCCAGGGATGGGGGAGCAGTACTTC.

The J gene is TRBJ2-7, the V gene TRBV28, with a possible D match to TRBD1 (5 bases). The germline V gene encodes CDR1 MDHEN and CDR2 SYDVKM. V lost 1 base and J lost 3, with 16 bases in between. The CDR3 totals 16 residues. CDR3 coding DNA: TGTGCCAGCAGTTTATCGCTCCGACAGAGGTACTACGAGCAGTACTTC. As protein: CASSLSLRQRYYEQYF. The full variable domain, in which reference TRBV28 and TRBJ2-7 provide the parts outside the CDR3, is DVKVTQSSRYLVKRTGEKVFLECVQDMDHENMFWYRQDPGLGLRLIYFSYDVKMKEKGDIPEGYSVSREKKERFSLILESASTNQTSMYLCASSLSLRQRYYEQYFGPGTRLTVT.

The genes are TRBV6-1 and TRBJ2-5; TRBD1 matches 9 bases. Germline CDR1 MNHNS, CDR2 SASEGT. This CDR3 spans 14 amino acids. V shed 6 bases, J shed 3 bases, and the junction held 5 bases outside the gene matches. The CDR3 sequence is CASRKGQGKETQYF. The CDR3 DNA reads TGTGCCAGCAGGAAAGGACAGGGGAAAGAGACCCAGTACTTC.

This chain connects TRBV27 to TRBJ2-5; TRBD1 aligns across 11 bases. Per the germline V gene, CDR1 is MNHEY and CDR2 is SMNVEV (reference sequence). CDR3 length equals 17 residues. The trim removed 5 bases at V and 0 bases at J, leaving 8 bases unmatched. The CDR3: CASSPQGTGGYQETQYF. The DNA for the CDR3 is TGTGCCAGCAGTCCTCAAGGGACAGGGGGGTACCAAGAGACCCAGTACTTC.

The gene calls are TRBV6-5 and TRBJ1-1; perhaps TRBD1 as D (6 bases). CDR1 MNHEY and CDR2 SVGAGI come from the germline V gene. The CDR3 has 11 residues. V dropped 2 bases and J dropped 8 bases, with 6 bases sitting between them. CDR3 loop: CASSYGTEAFF. The CDR3 bases are TGTGCCAGCAGTTACGGGACAGAAGCTTTCTTT.

The V call is TRBV7-9, the J call TRBJ2-7; D not resolved. V was clipped by 5 bases and J by 6 bases, with 14 bases between them. CDR1 and CDR2 (germline): SEHNR, FQNEAQ (reference sequence). The CDR3 contains 13 residues. CDR3 bases: TGTGCCAGCAGCAAACCGAATAGTGGCGAGCAGTACTTC. As protein: CASSKPNSGEQYF.

The V and J genes are TRBV2 and TRBJ2-5; tentative D call: TRBD2 (5 bases). The CDR3 is 14 residues long. CDR1 is SNHLY and CDR2 is FYNNEI in the germline V gene. V was clipped by 0 bases and J by 1 base, with 6 bases between them. In nucleotides, the CDR3 is TGTGCCAGCAGTGAAGCCGGGATCCAAGAGACCCAGTACTTC. It is translated as CASSEAGIQETQYF. Combining the CDR3 with reference TRBV2 and TRBJ2-5 gives the whole variable domain EPEVTQTPSHQVTQMGQEVILRCVPISNHLYFYWYRQILGQKVEFLVSFYNNEISEKSEIFDDQFSVERPDGSNFTLKIRSTKLEDSAMYFCASSEAGIQETQYFGPGTRLLVL.

This chain connects TRBV10-3 to TRBJ1-1; D uncertain. The V end was cut by 2 bases, the J end by 11 bases, with 18 bases between. The CDR3 has 14 amino acids. Germline V gene sequence: CDR1 ENHRY, CDR2 SYGVKD. In DNA, the CDR3 is TGTGCCATCAGTGAGCCCACGAGTGGGCCGGGCGCTTTCTTT. This codes for CAISEPTSGPGAFF.

This sequence joins TRBV30 and TRBJ1-1, with 7 bases that match TRBD1. Germline loops: CDR1 GTSNPN, CDR2 SVGIG (reference sequence). CDR3 length equals 13 residues. The junction had 5 bases not matched to a gene; V was cut back by 2 bases and J by 5 bases. The CDR3 protein is CAWSSDRRTEAFF. The CDR3, as DNA: TGTGCCTGGAGTTCGGACAGGCGTACTGAAGCTTTCTTT.

The chain links TRBV28 to TRBJ2-2, with 7 positions matching TRBD2. Losses at the gene ends were 7 bases for V and 3 bases for J; bases not matched to a gene: 17. There are 18 residues in the CDR3. Per germline, CDR1 MDHEN and CDR2 SYDVKM. The CDR3 loop is CASNHRWRGGVDTGELFF. The DNA of the CDR3 is TGTGCCAGCAATCACCGTTGGCGCGGGGGAGTGGACACCGGGGAGCTGTTTTTT. Full variable domain (remainder filled in from reference TRBV28 and TRBJ2-2): DVKVTQSSRYLVKRTGEKVFLECVQDMDHENMFWYRQDPGLGLRLIYFSYDVKMKEKGDIPEGYSVSREKKERFSLILESASTNQTSMYLCASNHRWRGGVDTGELFFGEGSRLTVL.

The rearrangement joins TRBV29-1 to TRBJ2-7; 11 bases are shared with TRBD1. V lost 6 bases, J lost 5 bases, and 3 bases stayed unmatched. The germline CDR1 and CDR2 sequences are SQVTM and ANQGSEA. CDR3 size: 12 residues. This CDR3 is CSVGGQGDEQYF. The CDR3 DNA reads as TGCAGCGTAGGGGGACAGGGGGACGAGCAGTACTTC.

The CDR3 coding sequence is TGTGCCAGCAGTGAACGAGAGACCCAGTACTTC. This sequence encodes CASSERETQYF. The chain joins TRBV2 to TRBJ2-5; no clear D gene. V was cut by 2 bases and J by 4 bases, with 2 bases left in between. The CDR3 contains 11 residues. From germline, CDR1 is SNHLY and CDR2 FYNNEI.

The chain is built from TRBV7-3 and TRBJ2-3; 14 nucleotides match TRBD2. The germline V gene encodes CDR1 SGHTA and CDR2 FQGTGA. V was clipped by 3 bases and J by 2 bases; unmatched bases: 4. The CDR3 contains 17 residues. CDR3 DNA sequence: TGTGCCAGCAGCTTTCGACTAGCGGGGGGGGACACAGATACGCAGTATTTT. Translating gives CASSFRLAGGDTDTQYF.

J is TRBJ2-2 and V is TRBV10-3; D is possibly TRBD1 (7 bases). V was cut by 5 bases and J by 3 bases, with 10 bases left in between. The CDR3 extends over 14 amino acids. Germline CDR1 is ENHRY and CDR2 is SYGVKD. In DNA form, the CDR3 reads TGTGCCATCAGTACAGGGGAGGACACCGGGGAGCTGTTTTTT. Its protein is CAISTGEDTGELFF.

The V gene is TRBV11-2, the J gene TRBJ2-5, with 11 bases identical to TRBD1. Per germline, CDR1 SGHAT and CDR2 FQNNGV. Losses at the gene ends were 4 bases for V and 3 bases for J; bases not matched to a gene: 7. The CDR3 covers 16 residues. The CDR3 loop is CASSYQSGQGEETQYF. The DNA for the CDR3 is TGTGCCAGCAGCTACCAATCGGGACAGGGGGAAGAGACCCAGTACTTC.

This chain joins TRBV5-1 and TRBJ2-5; TRBD2 aligns across 8 bases. CDR3 length: 13 residues. CDR1 SGHRS and CDR2 YFSETQ come from the germline V gene. With V trimmed by 3 bases and J by 3 bases, 1 base remained unmatched. The DNA for the CDR3 is TGCGCCAGCAGCTCCGGGGGGGAAGAGACCCAGTACTTC. It encodes CASSSGGEETQYF.